This passage covers 16 T cell receptor beta chains from one sample sequenced in a study of CD8+CD57+ T cells in acquired aplastic anemia. Only patients with CD8+CD57+ cell expansion on flow cytometry were chosen for sequencing. Genomic DNA constituted the template upon which TCR beta VDJ and CDR3 profiling was performed. TCRdb called the reads again in MiXCR, with one record for every CDR3 protein. In the table there are around 130,000 distinct CDR3 sequences, about 50% of which are singletons. Sequencing was done on a sample of sorted CD4+, CD8+, or CD8+CD57+ T cells (not recorded which) from PBMCs. The receptors were gathered from a human donor with aplastic anemia.

This chain joins TRBV12-3 or TRBV12-4 and TRBJ1-5; D is unresolved. This CDR3 contains 14 residues. V was pared by 5 bases and J by 2 bases, with 10 bases between. Here the CDR3 reads CASSVKSGNQPQHF. DNA of the CDR3: TGTGCCAGCAGTGTGAAGAGTGGCAATCAGCCCCAGCATTTT.

The gene calls are TRBV2 and TRBJ1-2; D is uncertain. Looked up from germline, CDR1 is SNHLY and CDR2 is FYNNEI. Trimming shortened V by 2 bases and J by 5 bases, and 6 bases separated the two germline ends. The CDR3 runs 12 residues. CDR3 in amino acids: CASSERDYGYTF. The CDR3 DNA follows: TGTGCCAGCAGTGAAAGGGATTATGGCTACACCTTC. The whole variable domain, remainder taken from reference TRBV2 and TRBJ1-2, is EPEVTQTPSHQVTQMGQEVILRCVPISNHLYFYWYRQILGQKVEFLVSFYNNEISEKSEIFDDQFSVERPDGSNFTLKIRSTKLEDSAMYFCASSERDYGYTFGSGTRLTVV.

This clonotype was detected many times. This chain connects TRBV7-6 to TRBJ2-1; D unclear. The germline CDR1 and CDR2 sequences are SGHVS and FNYEAQ. The CDR3 spans 15 residues. Trimming took off 1 base at V and 7 bases at J, with 14 bases between the two ends. CDR3 sequence: CASSLDFSPGNEQFF. In nucleotides, the CDR3 is TGTGCCAGCAGCTTAGACTTCTCCCCTGGAAATGAGCAGTTCTTC.

This clonotype was counted only a few times. The J gene is TRBJ1-2, the V gene TRBV6-2 or TRBV6-3, with D possibly TRBD1 on 5 matching bases. CDR1 is MNHEY and CDR2 is SVGEGT in the germline V gene. V was cut by 2 bases and J by 6 bases, with 13 bases left in between. The length of the CDR3 is 14 residues. CDR3 protein: CASSYKGRGDGYTF. The CDR3 coding sequence is TGTGCCAGCAGTTACAAAGGGAGGGGCGATGGCTACACCTTC.

This clonotype came up a few times. The rearrangement joins TRBV7-6 to TRBJ2-6; D is unclear. Trimming removed 5 bases from V and 4 bases from J, with 3 bases in between. This CDR3 comprises 12 residues. Germline V CDR1 and CDR2: SGHVS, FNYEAQ. The CDR3 here is CASSPGANVLTF. CDR3 sequence (DNA): TGTGCCAGCAGCCCCGGGGCCAACGTCCTGACTTTC.

This clonotype was counted many times. This chain joins TRBV29-1 and TRBJ2-3; TRBD1 agrees at 8 bases. The length of the CDR3 is 15 residues. The V segment lost 3 bases and the J segment 4 bases; nucleotides outside the gene matches: 9. The germline V gene encodes CDR1 SQVTM and CDR2 ANQGSEA. CDR3 amino acids: CSVDHRTGPPDTQYF. DNA for the CDR3: TGCAGCGTTGATCACAGGACAGGGCCGCCAGATACGCAGTATTTT.

The chain uses TRBV24-1 and TRBJ1-1, with D perhaps TRBD1 (5 bases). Deletions cut 4 bases from V and 4 bases from J, with 15 bases between. CDR1 KGHDR and CDR2 SFDVKD come from the germline V gene. CDR3 length equals 15 residues. Here the CDR3 DNA reads TGTGCCACCAGTGACCCCGGGGCGATGCGCACTGAAGCTTTCTTT. Residues: CATSDPGAMRTEAFF.

This clonotype was seen just once. The genes are TRBV24-1 and TRBJ2-1; the D gene could be TRBD1 or TRBD2 (5 bases each). The CDR3 sequence is 15 residues long. V dropped 4 bases and J dropped 6 bases, with 15 bases sitting between them. Germline CDR1 reads KGHDR; CDR2 reads SFDVKD. The CDR3 sequence: CATSERGVTRNEQFF. The DNA for the CDR3 is TGTGCCACCAGTGAAAGGGGAGTCACCCGCAATGAGCAGTTCTTC.

The CDR3 nucleotides are TGTGCCACCAGCAGAGATGGGCGAACTGAAGCTTTCTTT. Amino acids: CATSRDGRTEAFF. The V call is TRBV15, the J call TRBJ1-1, with D uncertain. Germline-derived CDR1 and CDR2 are LNHNV and YYDKDF (reference sequence). V gave up 0 bases and J gave up 5 bases, with 7 bases separating them. The CDR3 runs to 13 residues.

The rearrangement joins TRBV9 to TRBJ2-5; 9 bases are shared with TRBD2. The CDR3 extends over 15 amino acids. Germline V lookup: CDR1 SGDLS, CDR2 YYNGEE. Germline trimming cut 2 bases from V and 5 bases from J; bases unmatched to any gene: 7. This CDR3 is CASSVGSGSRETQYF. DNA for the CDR3: TGTGCCAGCAGCGTCGGTAGCGGGAGTCGGGAGACCCAGTACTTC.

This clonotype came up once. The V gene is TRBV25-1, the J gene TRBJ2-3; 8 bases map to TRBD2. This CDR3 contains 13 residues. V lost 6 bases to trimming and J lost 7 bases; unmatched junction nucleotides: 6. Germline values: CDR1 MGHDK, CDR2 SYGVNS. CDR3: CASRRRGEYTQYF. The CDR3 nucleotides are TGTGCCAGCAGGAGGCGGGGGGAATATACGCAGTATTTT.

The chain joins TRBV19 to TRBJ2-1, with 8 bases aligning to TRBD2. The V gene end was trimmed by 1 base and the J gene end by 4 bases; junction bases not matched to a gene: 3. The CDR3 sequence is 15 residues long. Germline CDR1 and CDR2: LNHDA and SQIVND (reference sequence). The CDR3 DNA reads TGTGCCAGTAGTATAGCGAGCGGGGGTTACAATGAGCAGTTCTTC. Its protein product is CASSIASGGYNEQFF.

The CDR3 DNA is TGTGCCAGCTGGTCTCGAGCGGACACCTACGAGCAGTACTTC. This translates into CASWSRADTYEQYF. The chain carries TRBV2 and TRBJ2-7; tentatively, D is TRBD1 or TRBD2 (5 bases each). CDR3 length equals 14 residues. V was shortened by 8 bases and J by 2 bases, with 16 bases between the two germline ends. Germline V lookup: CDR1 SNHLY, CDR2 FYNNEI. The full variable domain, its missing parts supplied by reference TRBV2 and TRBJ2-7, is EPEVTQTPSHQVTQMGQEVILRCVPISNHLYFYWYRQILGQKVEFLVSFYNNEISEKSEIFDDQFSVERPDGSNFTLKIRSTKLEDSAMYFCASWSRADTYEQYFGPGTRLTVT.

The chain recombines TRBV20-1 with TRBJ2-3; the D is unclear. CDR1 and CDR2 from the germline V gene are DFQATT and SNEGSKA (reference sequence). This CDR3 has 17 residues. V was clipped by 7 bases and J by 2 bases, with 25 bases between them. The CDR3, as DNA: TGCAGTGAATTCCGACCTGGGGTGGGAAGCACCACAGATACGCAGTATTTT. Its protein product is CSEFRPGVGSTTDTQYF.

The rearrangement links TRBV11-1 to TRBJ2-5; D is ambiguous. The CDR3 covers 14 residues. Germline V gene lookup returns CDR1 SGHAT and CDR2 FQDESV (reference sequence). V was pared by 5 bases and J by 0 bases, with 10 bases between. Written as DNA, the CDR3 is TGTGCCAGCAGCCGTGGGCCAAACCAAGAGACCCAGTACTTC. It codes for CASSRGPNQETQYF. The full variable domain, with the rest looked up from reference TRBV11-1 and TRBJ2-5, is EAEVAQSPRYKITEKSQAVAFWCDPISGHATLYWYRQILGQGPELLVQFQDESVVDDSQLPKDRFSAERLKGVDSTLKIQPAELGDSAMYLCASSRGPNQETQYFGPGTRLLVL.

The rearrangement joins TRBV12-3 or TRBV12-4 to TRBJ2-1; D is perhaps TRBD2 (6 bases). This CDR3 comprises 15 residues. V was pared by 2 bases and J by 0 bases, with 8 bases between. The CDR3 sequence: CASSLQRASYNEQFF. CDR3 in DNA: TGTGCCAGCAGTTTACAGCGGGCCTCCTACAATGAGCAGTTCTTC.